The clone carrying this TCR beta chain was counted a few times. As yet, its antigen is unknown. Expressed TCRB transcripts were sequenced because the entire RNA isolate underwent reverse transcription. TCRdb keeps only in-frame clones here, not all; method: immunoSEQ multiplex PCR. In the table there are 130,000 or so clones, roughly 10% of which are singletons. This specimen comes from a study of beta chain features in type 1 diabetes. Averaging approximately 0.11 L, one heparinised blood draw was given by each donor. Notes on the study in general: In every one of the four CD4+ subsets, TCRB CDR3s were moderately but significantly shorter in Type 1 diabetes patients. For patients, the naive, central memory and Treg TCRB repertoires appeared more alike than for healthy donors.

The V end was cut by 5 bases, the J end by 0 bases, with 10 bases between. Germline V gene sequence: CDR1 MNHNY, CDR2 SVGAGI (reference sequence). The CDR3 has 14 amino acids. The source material was central memory CD4+ T cells from blood. The TCR sequence derives from a man younger than 45 with type 1 diabetes. This chain uses TRBV6-6 with TRBJ1-2; D gene uncertain. This CDR3 reads CASSNSDANYGYTF. The DNA of the CDR3 is TGTGCCAGCAGTAACAGTGACGCTAACTATGGCTACACCTTC.